This T cell receptor beta chain appears in the sequencing data of a study of cytotoxic CD8 clonotypes in ibrutinib-treated CLL. Here immunoSEQ multiplex PCR was the method, and the copy in TCRdb shows in-frame clones only, minus some. The sample lists around 330,000 clones; roughly 71% were seen once. Germline V gene data show CDR1 as LNHDA and CDR2 as SQIVND (reference sequence). The CDR3 covers 15 residues. V dropped 6 bases and J dropped 8 bases, with 19 bases sitting between them. The chain links TRBV19 to TRBJ2-2, with a tentative D call TRBD2 (5 bases). The receptor's source is a human donor with chronic lymphocytic leukemia. Sequenced here: PBMCs, sampled after 36 months of ibrutinib treatment. CDR3 in amino acids: CASSGDYEKGGELFF. The CDR3 nucleotides read TGTGCCAGTAGCGGCGACTATGAGAAAGGGGGGGAGCTGTTTTTT.